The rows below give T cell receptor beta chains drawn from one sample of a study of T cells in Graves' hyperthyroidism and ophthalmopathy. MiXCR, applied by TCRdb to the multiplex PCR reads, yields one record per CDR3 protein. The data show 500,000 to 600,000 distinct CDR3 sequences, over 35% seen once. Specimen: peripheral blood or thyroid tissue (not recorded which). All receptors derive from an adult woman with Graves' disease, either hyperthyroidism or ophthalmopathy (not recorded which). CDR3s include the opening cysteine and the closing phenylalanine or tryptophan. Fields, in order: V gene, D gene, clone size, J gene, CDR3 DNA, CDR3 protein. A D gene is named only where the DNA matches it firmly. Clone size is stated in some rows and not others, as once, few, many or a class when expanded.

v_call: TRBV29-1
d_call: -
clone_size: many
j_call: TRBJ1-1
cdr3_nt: TGCAGCGTTTCCGAGGGAAGGAACACTGAAGCTTTCTTT
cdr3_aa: CSVSEGRNTEAFF

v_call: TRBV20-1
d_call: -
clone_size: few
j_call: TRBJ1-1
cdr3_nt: TGCAGTGCTAAGAGGGGGGGGGAGGACACTGAAGCTTTCTTT
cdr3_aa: CSAKRGGEDTEAFF

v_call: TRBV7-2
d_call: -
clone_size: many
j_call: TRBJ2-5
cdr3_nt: TGTGCCAGCAAAGGACGGGGGAAAGAGACCCAGTACTTC
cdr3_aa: CASKGRGKETQYF

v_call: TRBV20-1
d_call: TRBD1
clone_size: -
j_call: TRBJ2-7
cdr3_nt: TGCAGTGCTAGACGGCCGCACTCGACAGGGAAGGCCTACGAGCAGTACTTC
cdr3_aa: CSARRPHSTGKAYEQYF

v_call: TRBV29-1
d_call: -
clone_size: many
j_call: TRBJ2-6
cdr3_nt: TGCAGCGTTGTGGTCCTGGGCCCCTCTGGGGCCAACGTCCTGACTTTC
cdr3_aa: CSVVVLGPSGANVLTF

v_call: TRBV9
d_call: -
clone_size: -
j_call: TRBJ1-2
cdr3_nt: TGTGCCAGCAGTAGAGTGGACGGCTACACCTTC
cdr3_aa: CASSRVDGYTF

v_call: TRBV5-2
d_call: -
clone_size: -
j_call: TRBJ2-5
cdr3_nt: TGTGCCAGCACCCTGGGACTAGCGGGAGTAAGTGAGACCCAGTACTTC
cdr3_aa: CASTLGLAGVSETQYF

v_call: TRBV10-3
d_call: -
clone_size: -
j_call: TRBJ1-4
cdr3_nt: TGTGCCACAACGGGAGGTAATGAAAAACTGTTTTTT
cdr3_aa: CATTGGNEKLFF

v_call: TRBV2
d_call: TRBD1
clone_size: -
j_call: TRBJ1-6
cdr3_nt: TGTGCCAGCAGGGACAGGGCCTCCTATAATTCACCCCTCCACTTT
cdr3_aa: CASRDRASYNSPLHF

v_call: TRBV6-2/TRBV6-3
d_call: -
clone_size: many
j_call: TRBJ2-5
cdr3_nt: TGTGCCAGCAGGACTAGTCATGGGACCCAGTACTTC
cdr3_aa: CASRTSHGTQYF

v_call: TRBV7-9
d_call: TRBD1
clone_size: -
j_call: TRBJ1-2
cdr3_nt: TGTGCCAGCAGGCTTTCTGACAGGGGCCCCAACTATGGCTACACCTTC
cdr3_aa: CASRLSDRGPNYGYTF

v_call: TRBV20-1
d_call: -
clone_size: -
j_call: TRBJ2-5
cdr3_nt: TGCAGTGCTAGAGTTTCTAGCGCCTCAACCCGGACCCAGTACTTC
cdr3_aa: CSARVSSASTRTQYF

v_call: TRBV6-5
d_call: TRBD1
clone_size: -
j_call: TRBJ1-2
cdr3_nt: TGTGCCAGCGGGGAATCGGACAGGCTTGGCTACACCTTC
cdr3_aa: CASGESDRLGYTF

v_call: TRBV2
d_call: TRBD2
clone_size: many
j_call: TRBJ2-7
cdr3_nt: TGTGCCAGCAGTGAAGGGGCGGGAGTAATCCACGAGCAGTACTTC
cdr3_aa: CASSEGAGVIHEQYF

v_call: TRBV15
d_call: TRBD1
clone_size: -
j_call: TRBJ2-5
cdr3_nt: TGTGCCACCAGAACCCCCCGACAGGGCCAAGAGACCCAGTACTTC
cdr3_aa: CATRTPRQGQETQYF

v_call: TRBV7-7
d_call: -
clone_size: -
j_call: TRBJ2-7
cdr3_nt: TGTGCTAGCAGCTTAAGGGCAGCGGGACACAACGAGCAGTACTTC
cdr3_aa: CASSLRAAGHNEQYF

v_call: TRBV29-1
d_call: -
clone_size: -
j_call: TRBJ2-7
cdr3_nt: TGCAGCGTTGAAGGGGGCTCGGTGGAGCAGTACTTC
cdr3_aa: CSVEGGSVEQYF

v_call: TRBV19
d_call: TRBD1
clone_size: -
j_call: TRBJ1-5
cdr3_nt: TGTGCCAGTAGTGTCACAGGGGGCTCCAATCAGCCCCAGCATTTT
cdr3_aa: CASSVTGGSNQPQHF

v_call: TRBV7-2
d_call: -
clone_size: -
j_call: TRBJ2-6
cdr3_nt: TGTGCCAGCAGCTCCCGGGGGGCGGGGGCCAACGTCCTGACTTTC
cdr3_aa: CASSSRGAGANVLTF

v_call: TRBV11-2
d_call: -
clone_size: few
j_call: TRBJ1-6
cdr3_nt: TGTGCCAGCAGCTTAGAGACAGTTACTTCACCCCTCCACTTT
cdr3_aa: CASSLETVTSPLHF

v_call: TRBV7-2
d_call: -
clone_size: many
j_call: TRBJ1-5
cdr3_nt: TGTGCCAGCAGCTTATCGGGAGACAATCAGCCCCAGCATTTT
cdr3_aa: CASSLSGDNQPQHF

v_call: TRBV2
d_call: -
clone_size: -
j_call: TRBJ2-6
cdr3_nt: TGTGCCAGCAGTGACTCGATCCTGAGCTCTGGGGCCAACGTCCTGACTTTC
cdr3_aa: CASSDSILSSGANVLTF